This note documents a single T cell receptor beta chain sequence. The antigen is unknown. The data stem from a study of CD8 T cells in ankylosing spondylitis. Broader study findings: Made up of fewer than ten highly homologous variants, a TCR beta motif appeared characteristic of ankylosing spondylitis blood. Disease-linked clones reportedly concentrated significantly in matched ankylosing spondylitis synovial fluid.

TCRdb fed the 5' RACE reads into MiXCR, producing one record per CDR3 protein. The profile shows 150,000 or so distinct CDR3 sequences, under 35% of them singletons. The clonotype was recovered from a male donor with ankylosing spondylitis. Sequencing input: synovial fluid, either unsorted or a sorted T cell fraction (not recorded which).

The CDR3 loop reads CASSFGGTTGELFF. CDR3 in DNA: TGTGCCAGCAGTTTCGGGGGGACCACCGGGGAGCTGTTTTTT. V gene TRBV28 combines with J gene TRBJ2-2; 7 bases align to TRBD2. CDR1 is MDHEN, CDR2 SYDVKM, per germline. CDR3 length: 14 residues. Germline trimming cut 3 bases from V and 4 bases from J; bases unmatched to any gene: 2.